These 26 T cell receptor beta chains were sequenced from one sample in a study of shared clonotypes between healthy human individuals. Method: immunoSEQ multiplex PCR; TCRdb's copy keeps in-frame clones and lacks some. Of over 1.5 million clones in the sample, nearly 99% were seen once. The sequenced sample was naive CD4+ T cells sorted from blood. Sample subset: CD45RA+ positively selected. These receptors came from a man in his thirties or forties in good health.

The rearrangement links TRBV2 to TRBJ2-1, with a possible D match to TRBD2 (6 bases). The CDR3 is made up of 14 amino acids. Germline CDR1 is SNHLY and CDR2 is FYNNEI. The V end was cut by 7 bases, the J end by 5 bases, with 15 bases between. CDR3 sequence: CASKVAGRNNEQFF. The CDR3 nucleotides are TGTGCCAGCAAGGTGGCGGGACGAAACAATGAGCAGTTCTTC.

The chain has TRBV7-9 and TRBJ1-1, with unresolved D. Trimming stripped 6 bases from V and 0 bases from J, with 14 bases between. The CDR3 totals 15 residues. Germline values: CDR1 SEHNR, CDR2 FQNEAQ (reference sequence). The CDR3 DNA reads as TGTGCCAGCAGGTTCGTACCTATAGTGAACACTGAAGCTTTCTTT. It codes for CASRFVPIVNTEAFF.

A single count supports this clone. The V call is TRBV15, the J call TRBJ2-1, with 10 positions matching TRBD1. Losses at the gene ends were 4 bases for V and 4 bases for J; bases not matched to a gene: 10. There are 17 residues in the CDR3. CDR1 is LNHNV, CDR2 YYDKDF, per germline (reference sequence). Here the CDR3 DNA reads TGTGCCACCAGCACACCCGAGGGACAGGGGTCTTACAATGAGCAGTTCTTC. Its translation: CATSTPEGQGSYNEQFF. Using reference TRBV15 and TRBJ2-1 for the parts outside the CDR3, the full variable domain is DAMVIQNPRYQVTQFGKPVTLSCSQTLNHNVMYWYQQKSSQAPKLLFHYYDKDFNNEADTPDNFQSRRPNTSFCFLDIRSPGLGDTAMYLCATSTPEGQGSYNEQFFGPGTRLTVL.

This clone was detected once. This chain uses TRBV5-1 with TRBJ1-5, with D maybe TRBD1 (6 bases). The CDR3 is 14 residues long. V shed 0 bases and J shed 7 bases, with 11 bases lying between them. The germline V gene has CDR1 SGHRS and CDR2 YFSETQ. CDR3 bases: TGCGCCAGCAGCTTGGGGACAGCCCGCCAGCCCCAGCATTTT. Its protein product is CASSLGTARQPQHF.

V gene TRBV15 combines with J gene TRBJ2-7, with 10 bases identical to TRBD2. CDR1 and CDR2 (germline): LNHNV, YYDKDF (reference sequence). The trim removed 6 bases at V and 9 bases at J, leaving 11 bases unmatched. The CDR3 runs 14 residues. The CDR3 nucleotides are TGTGCCACCAGGGAGGGACTAGCGAACCTCGGGCAGTACTTC. Amino acids: CATREGLANLGQYF. Full variable domain (remainder filled in from reference TRBV15 and TRBJ2-7): DAMVIQNPRYQVTQFGKPVTLSCSQTLNHNVMYWYQQKSSQAPKLLFHYYDKDFNNEADTPDNFQSRRPNTSFCFLDIRSPGLGDTAMYLCATREGLANLGQYFGPGTRLTVT.

The chain has TRBV7-8 and TRBJ1-4; D is perhaps TRBD1 (5 bases). The CDR3 is made up of 17 amino acids. The V and J ends lost 0 bases and 8 bases respectively, with 19 bases between them. CDR1 is SGHVS, CDR2 FQNEAQ, per germline. The CDR3 nucleotides are TGTGCCAGCAGCTTAGCCCCTTTTGGGACCGGAGGAGAAAAACTGTTTTTT. This encodes CASSLAPFGTGGEKLFF.

J is TRBJ2-7 and V is TRBV4-1; TRBD2 aligns across 9 bases. The CDR3 runs 17 residues. V was pared by 1 base and J by 4 bases, with 11 bases of the junction left unmatched. Germline CDR1 is MGHRA and CDR2 is YSYEKL. In DNA, the CDR3 is TGCGCCAGCAGCCAAGTTTTAGTAGGGACTAGCCCTTACGAGCAGTACTTC. It specifies CASSQVLVGTSPYEQYF.

The chain employs TRBV11-2 and TRBJ2-7; TRBD2 matches 12 bases. The CDR3 spans 19 residues. Trimming cost V 5 bases and J 3 bases; bases outside gene matches: 17. The germline V gene has CDR1 SGHAT and CDR2 FQNNGV. The DNA of the CDR3 is TGTGCCAGCAGCCCCAGTGCGGCTAGCGGGAGGGCCGACCGCTACGAGCAGTACTTC. It yields the protein CASSPSAASGRADRYEQYF.

A single count supports this clone. This chain connects TRBV9 to TRBJ2-3; weak D call: TRBD2 (6 bases). The CDR3 is 16 residues long. Germline CDR1 is SGDLS and CDR2 is YYNGEE. Deletions cut 2 bases from V and 2 bases from J, with 15 bases between. The CDR3: CASSVEGIFLTDTQYF. CDR3 DNA: TGTGCCAGCAGCGTGGAGGGAATTTTCCTCACAGATACGCAGTATTTT.

Turning to this clone: The sample has other DNA sequences that encode this CDR3 too. J is TRBJ2-7 and V is TRBV7-2; D remains ambiguous. The CDR3 spans 12 residues. V was pared by 4 bases and J by 2 bases, with 6 bases between. Germline-derived CDR1 and CDR2 are SGHTA and FQGNSA. In DNA, the CDR3 is TGTGCCAGCAGCTCCACTGCCTACGAGCAGTACTTC. The encoded protein is CASSSTAYEQYF. The variable domain in full, completed from reference TRBV7-2 and TRBJ2-7, reads GAGVSQSPSNKVTEKGKDVELRCDPISGHTALYWYRQSLGQGLEFLIYFQGNSAPDKSGLPSDRFSAERTGGSVSTLTIQRTQQEDSAVYLCASSSTAYEQYFGPGTRLTVT.

The chain carries TRBV2 and TRBJ2-1; TRBD1 matches 7 bases. J gave up 6 bases and V 7 bases, and 6 bases lay outside the gene matches. Germline V gives CDR1 SNHLY, CDR2 FYNNEI. The CDR3 has 13 residues. In nucleotides, the CDR3 is TGTGCCAGCAAGAGACAGGGTATCAATGAGCAGTTCTTC. Translation gives CASKRQGINEQFF. Filled out from reference TRBV2 and TRBJ2-1, the complete variable domain reads EPEVTQTPSHQVTQMGQEVILRCVPISNHLYFYWYRQILGQKVEFLVSFYNNEISEKSEIFDDQFSVERPDGSNFTLKIRSTKLEDSAMYFCASKRQGINEQFFGPGTRLTVL.

V gene TRBV7-2 combines with J gene TRBJ1-5; D is undetermined. Germline V gene lookup returns CDR1 SGHTA and CDR2 FQGNSA. V was shortened by 5 bases and J by 1 base, with 12 bases between the two germline ends. CDR3 length: 15 residues. CDR3 nucleotide sequence: TGTGCCAGCAGCCCGGTGAGTTGGAGCAATCAGCCCCAGCATTTT. Amino acid sequence: CASSPVSWSNQPQHF. The full variable domain, rest sourced from reference TRBV7-2 and TRBJ1-5, is GAGVSQSPSNKVTEKGKDVELRCDPISGHTALYWYRQSLGQGLEFLIYFQGNSAPDKSGLPSDRFSAERTGGSVSTLTIQRTQQEDSAVYLCASSPVSWSNQPQHFGDGTRLSIL.

The V call is TRBV5-4, the J call TRBJ2-7, with no clear D. CDR1 SGHNT and CDR2 YYREEE come from the germline V gene (reference sequence). The CDR3 length is 16 residues. V lost 0 bases, J lost 2 bases, and 15 bases lay in between. The CDR3: CASSLEPMARTYEQYF. The CDR3 nucleotides are TGTGCCAGCAGCTTGGAACCGATGGCCCGTACCTACGAGCAGTACTTC.

The chain links TRBV7-9 to TRBJ2-5; D is ambiguous. This CDR3 region has 15 residues. Germline-derived CDR1 and CDR2 are SEHNR and FQNEAQ (reference sequence). Trimming stripped 1 base from V and 5 bases from J, with 14 bases between. The CDR3 reads CASSLGDEWWETQYF. In DNA form, the CDR3 reads TGTGCCAGCAGCTTAGGAGACGAGTGGTGGGAGACCCAGTACTTC.

The chain is built from TRBV6-1 and TRBJ2-6; a possible D gene is TRBD2 (6 bases). This CDR3 contains 14 residues. The germline V gene encodes CDR1 MNHNS and CDR2 SASEGT. V was trimmed by 3 bases and J by 6 bases, leaving 9 bases between them. CDR3 DNA sequence: TGTGCCAGCAGTGAGGGGGGTTTGGCCAACGTCCTGACTTTC. This translates into CASSEGGLANVLTF.

CDR3 sequence: CASSLSPGSAETQYF. The CDR3 DNA sequence: TGTGCCAGCAGCTTATCTCCAGGATCAGCGGAGACCCAGTACTTC. The rearrangement uses TRBV7-3 and TRBJ2-5, with D unclear. This CDR3 has 15 amino acids. The V and J ends lost 2 bases and 5 bases respectively, with 15 bases between them. The V gene's germline CDR1 is SGHTA and CDR2 FQGTGA.

The chain has TRBV25-1 and TRBJ2-3; 10 nucleotides match TRBD2. CDR3 length: 16 residues. Looked up from germline, CDR1 is MGHDK and CDR2 is SYGVNS. Trimming removed 4 bases from V and 2 bases from J; junction bases left unmatched: 6. CDR3 nucleotide sequence: TGTGCCAGCAGTGGGAGCGGGAGGGCCTACACAGATACGCAGTATTTT. Translated, it gives CASSGSGRAYTDTQYF.

This chain connects TRBV5-1 to TRBJ2-7; TRBD1 agrees at 9 bases. The CDR3 runs to 16 residues. Germline CDR1 and CDR2: SGHRS and YFSETQ. V lost 0 bases to trimming and J lost 2 bases; unmatched junction nucleotides: 6. The CDR3 DNA reads as TGCGCCAGCAGCTTGGTCGGGACAGGGAAGACCTACGAGCAGTACTTC. Its translation is CASSLVGTGKTYEQYF. Filled out from reference TRBV5-1 and TRBJ2-7, the complete variable domain reads KAGVTQTPRYLIKTRGQQVTLSCSPISGHRSVSWYQQTPGQGLQFLFEYFSETQRNKGNFPGRFSGRQFSNSRSEMNVSTLELGDSALYLCASSLVGTGKTYEQYFGPGTRLTVT.

The chain combines TRBV27 with TRBJ2-4; no clear D. CDR1 and CDR2 (germline): MNHEY, SMNVEV (reference sequence). V was pared by 6 bases and J by 16 bases, with 10 bases between. The CDR3 is 9 residues long. CDR3 in amino acids: CASRRREYF. In DNA, the CDR3 is TGTGCCAGCAGGAGAAGAGAATACTTC.

The rearrangement joins TRBV5-4 to TRBJ2-5; TRBD2 aligns across 8 bases. The CDR3 runs 14 residues. Germline values: CDR1 SGHNT, CDR2 YYREEE (reference sequence). V was clipped by 5 bases and J by 5 bases; unmatched bases: 8. The CDR3 bases are TGTGCCAGCAGTTCTAGGACTAGCTTTGAGACCCAGTACTTC. Its protein product is CASSSRTSFETQYF.

With regard to this clone: Other DNA sequences in the sample encode the same CDR3. V usage is TRBV28 and J usage is TRBJ2-7, with D perhaps given as TRBD1 or TRBD2 (5 bases each). CDR1 is MDHEN, CDR2 SYDVKM, per germline. There are 12 residues in the CDR3. The V and J ends lost 6 bases and 6 bases respectively, with 12 bases between them. CDR3 sequence (DNA): TGTGCCAGCAGGACCGGGACCGGCGAGCAGTACTTC. Protein product: CASRTGTGEQYF.

This chain joins TRBV7-6 and TRBJ1-1; TRBD1 matches at 7 bases. With V trimmed by 6 bases and J by 6 bases, 10 bases remained unmatched. The CDR3 sequence is 14 residues long. Germline V gene sequence: CDR1 SGHVS, CDR2 FNYEAQ. Here the CDR3 DNA reads TGTGCCAGCAGTTTAATACAGGGGAATCCTGAAGCTTTCTTT. Its translation is CASSLIQGNPEAFF.

This chain connects TRBV28 to TRBJ2-3; the match to TRBD1 covers 7 bases. The CDR3 length is 12 residues. The ends lost 6 bases at V and 10 bases at J; junction bases unmatched: 7. The germline V gene encodes CDR1 MDHEN and CDR2 SYDVKM. The CDR3 region has the DNA TGTGCCAGCAGCAACTACAGGGGACCGCAGTATTTT. This translates into CASSNYRGPQYF.

The chain uses TRBV5-1 and TRBJ2-7; D tentatively reads TRBD1 or TRBD2 (5 bases each). The CDR3 covers 15 residues. Trimming removed 6 bases from V and 2 bases from J, with 18 bases in between. Germline V gene data show CDR1 as SGHRS and CDR2 as YFSETQ. This CDR3 reads CASTRRGTGTYEQYF. CDR3 nucleotides: TGCGCCAGCACCAGAAGGGGCACGGGAACCTACGAGCAGTACTTC.

This chain uses TRBV5-1 with TRBJ2-7, with TRBD2 identical over 7 bases. V lost 0 bases to trimming and J lost 3 bases; unmatched junction nucleotides: 9. The CDR3 has 16 amino acids. Germline V CDR1 and CDR2: SGHRS, YFSETQ. The CDR3 loop is CASSLGTSASIYEQYF. The CDR3 bases are TGCGCCAGCAGCTTGGGTACTAGCGCTAGCATCTACGAGCAGTACTTC.

The genes are TRBV28 and TRBJ2-7; 7 nucleotides agree with TRBD2. Germline CDR1 and CDR2: MDHEN and SYDVKM. V lost 3 bases and J lost 3; bases outside the gene matches: 8. This CDR3 spans 15 amino acids. The CDR3: CASSFPSGMGYEQYF. CDR3 DNA: TGTGCCAGCAGTTTCCCCAGCGGGATGGGCTACGAGCAGTACTTC.